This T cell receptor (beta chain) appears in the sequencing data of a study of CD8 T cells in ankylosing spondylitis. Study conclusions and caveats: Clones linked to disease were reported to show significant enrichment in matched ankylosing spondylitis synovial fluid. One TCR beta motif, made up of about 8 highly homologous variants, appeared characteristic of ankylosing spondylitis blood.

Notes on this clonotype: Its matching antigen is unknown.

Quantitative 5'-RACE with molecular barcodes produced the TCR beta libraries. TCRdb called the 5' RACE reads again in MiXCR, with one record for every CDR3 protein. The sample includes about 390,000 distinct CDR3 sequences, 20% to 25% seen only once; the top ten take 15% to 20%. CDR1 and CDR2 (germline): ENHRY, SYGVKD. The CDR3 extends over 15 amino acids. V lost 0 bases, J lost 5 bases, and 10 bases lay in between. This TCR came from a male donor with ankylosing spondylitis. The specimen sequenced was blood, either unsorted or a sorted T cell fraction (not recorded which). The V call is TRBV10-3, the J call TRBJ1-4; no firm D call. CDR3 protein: CAISESSGNNEKLFF. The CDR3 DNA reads TGTGCCATCAGTGAGTCGTCTGGGAACAATGAAAAACTGTTTTTT.